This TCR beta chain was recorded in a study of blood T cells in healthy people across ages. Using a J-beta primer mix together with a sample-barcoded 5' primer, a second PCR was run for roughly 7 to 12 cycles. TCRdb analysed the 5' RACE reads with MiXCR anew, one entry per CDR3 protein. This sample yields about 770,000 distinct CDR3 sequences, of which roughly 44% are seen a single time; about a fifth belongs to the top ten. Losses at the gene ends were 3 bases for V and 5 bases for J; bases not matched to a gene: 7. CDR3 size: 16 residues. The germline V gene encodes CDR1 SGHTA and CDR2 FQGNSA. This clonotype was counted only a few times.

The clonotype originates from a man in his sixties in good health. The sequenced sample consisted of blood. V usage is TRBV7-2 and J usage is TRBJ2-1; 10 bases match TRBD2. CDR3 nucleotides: TGTGCCAGCAGCTTCAGCGGGGGGGGCGGTAACAATGAGCAGTTCTTC. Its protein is CASSFSGGGGNNEQFF.